This T cell receptor beta chain emerged from a study of cytomegalovirus exposure and HLA in healthy donors. As for the study in general: Earlier, 95 million to 130 million unique TCR beta sequences were recovered from roughly 180 million T cells by an analysis.

Comments on this clone: What it binds is unknown.

Germline loops: CDR1 SGHTA, CDR2 FQGNSA. The CDR3 has 13 residues. The V and J ends lost 3 bases and 11 bases, in that order; junction bases with no gene match: 8. Broader study findings: Earlier analysis found most TCR beta V segments productive about 87% or about 30% of the time. The study designated roughly 150 TCR beta chains cytomegalovirus-associated. Three CMV-associated chains were confirmed in vitro to be specific for CMV antigens.

The PCR contained 60 Vbeta and 13 Jbeta primers. Assay: immunoSEQ multiplex PCR; the TCRdb copy retains only in-frame clones and omits some. The table has approximately 110,000 clones, 65% seen once. The sequence derives from a man between 25 and 39 years old in good health and CMV-seropositive. The sequenced sample consisted of PBMCs. The chain employs TRBV7-2 and TRBJ2-5; TRBD1 matches at 8 bases. CDR3 sequence: CASSFQGAGEQYF. As DNA, the CDR3 is TGTGCCAGCAGCTTTCAGGGGGCTGGGGAGCAGTACTTC.